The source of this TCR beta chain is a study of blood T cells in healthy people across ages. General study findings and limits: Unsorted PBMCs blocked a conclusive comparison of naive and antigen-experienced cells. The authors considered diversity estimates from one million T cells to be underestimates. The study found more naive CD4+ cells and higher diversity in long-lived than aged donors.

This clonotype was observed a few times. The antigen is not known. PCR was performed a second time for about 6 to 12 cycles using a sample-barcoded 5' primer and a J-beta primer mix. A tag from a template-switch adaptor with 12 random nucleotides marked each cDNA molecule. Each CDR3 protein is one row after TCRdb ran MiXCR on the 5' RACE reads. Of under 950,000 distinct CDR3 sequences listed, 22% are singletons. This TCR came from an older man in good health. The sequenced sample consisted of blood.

The CDR3 DNA is TGTGCCACCAAGGACAGGGTGCACACTGAAGCTTTCTTT. This translates into CATKDRVHTEAFF. The chain joins TRBV2 to TRBJ1-1; the match to TRBD1 covers 8 bases. This CDR3 comprises 13 residues. V trimming: 10 bases; J trimming: 3 bases; junction bases outside the gene matches: 7. Germline CDR1 reads SNHLY; CDR2 reads FYNNEI.